The 18 T cell receptor beta chains reported below all come from one sample, sequenced in a study of long-term antiretroviral therapy in people with HIV. The authors ran the immunoSEQ assay, v3.0, at survey level. Only in-frame clones appear in the TCRdb table, and some are missing; sequencing was by immunoSEQ multiplex PCR. The data contain approximately 15,000 clones, 88% of them singletons. The sequencing used unsorted PBMCs, collected 6.9 years after starting antiretroviral therapy. The source of these receptors is a man aged 50 to 59 with HIV.

In its sample, this clone is medium-sized (0.01 to 0.1%). The gene calls are TRBV6-5 and TRBJ1-1, with D unclear. Germline lookup yields CDR1 MNHEY and CDR2 SVGAGI. V was pared by 7 bases and J by 1 base, with 4 bases between. The CDR3 contains 11 residues. For the CDR3, the DNA is TGTGCCAGCACAGGGAACACTGAAGCTTTCTTT. This encodes CASTGNTEAFF.

The V gene is TRBV5-5, the J gene TRBJ2-2, with 10 bases fitting TRBD1. V shed 3 bases, J shed 4 bases, and the junction held 9 bases outside the gene matches. CDR1 is SGHKS and CDR2 is YYEKEE in the germline V gene (reference sequence). There are 17 residues in the CDR3. The CDR3 here is CASSSLPGTGATGELFF. The DNA of the CDR3 is TGTGCCAGCAGCTCCCTCCCGGGGACAGGGGCCACCGGGGAGCTGTTTTTT.

This clone was observed once. The DNA for the CDR3 is TGCGCCAGCGGGCCTCGGGAGCCCGGGGAGCTGTTTTTT. Its protein product is CASGPREPGELFF. The V call is TRBV4-3, the J call TRBJ2-2, with D possibly matching TRBD2 (6 bases). This CDR3 comprises 13 residues. From germline, CDR1 is LGHNA and CDR2 YSLEER. V lost 8 bases to trimming and J lost 6 bases, with 13 bases between them.

The rearrangement joins TRBV29-1 to TRBJ1-1; no definite D call. V was trimmed by 7 bases and J by 4 bases, leaving 10 bases between them. Germline V lookup: CDR1 SQVTM, CDR2 ANQGSEA. This CDR3 is built from 11 residues. CDR3 sequence reads: CSADRRTEAFF. The DNA for the CDR3 is TGCAGCGCCGACCGTCGCACTGAAGCTTTCTTT. Full variable domain (remainder filled in from reference TRBV29-1 and TRBJ1-1): SAVISQKPSRDICQRGTSLTIQCQVDSQVTMMFWYRQQPGQSLTLIATANQGSEATYESGFVIDKFPISRPNLTFSTLTVSNMSPEDSSIYLCSADRRTEAFFGQGTRLTVV.

The chain recombines TRBV27 with TRBJ2-7; the D gene could be TRBD1 or TRBD2 (7 bases each). From germline, CDR1 is MNHEY and CDR2 SMNVEV (reference sequence). V was trimmed by 0 bases and J by 2 bases, leaving 14 bases between them. CDR3 length: 16 amino acids. The CDR3 spells CASSLSSGGLPYEQYF. DNA of the CDR3: TGTGCCAGCAGTTTATCATCAGGGGGACTACCCTACGAGCAGTACTTC.

The rearrangement links TRBV19 to TRBJ2-2, with a tentative D call TRBD1 (7 bases). This CDR3 spans 14 amino acids. Germline V lookup: CDR1 LNHDA, CDR2 SQIVND (reference sequence). V lost 4 bases and J lost 6, with 12 bases in between. The CDR3 is CASSSQGEAGELFF. The CDR3 coding sequence is TGTGCCAGTAGTAGTCAGGGGGAGGCCGGGGAGCTGTTTTTT.

V gene TRBV5-5 combines with J gene TRBJ1-5, with D tentatively TRBD1 (5 bases). Germline V CDR1 and CDR2: SGHKS, YYEKEE (reference sequence). The V end lost 2 bases, the J end lost 3 bases, and 9 bases lay between the germline ends. This CDR3 is 14 amino acids long. In DNA form, the CDR3 reads TGTGCCAGCAGCTTCGGACAAATCAATCAGCCCCAGCATTTT. Protein sequence: CASSFGQINQPQHF.

J is TRBJ2-7 and V is TRBV4-2; no firm D call. With 0 bases removed from V and 9 bases from J, the gap between germline ends came to 15 bases. The CDR3 runs 14 residues. Germline lookup yields CDR1 LGHNA and CDR2 YNFKEQ. As DNA, the CDR3 is TGTGCCAGCAGCCAAGATCAGGTGGTTCTAGGGCAGTACTTC. Its translation is CASSQDQVVLGQYF.

The sample holds one count of this clone. CDR3 coding DNA: TGTGCCAGCAGCTTAAAGGCGGTAGGGGGCGGTGGAAACACCATATATTTT. Translation: CASSLKAVGGGGNTIYF. The chain has TRBV7-6 and TRBJ1-3; 7 nucleotides align to TRBD1. The CDR3 has 17 residues. Germline V gene sequence: CDR1 SGHVS, CDR2 FNYEAQ. J gave up 3 bases and V 2 bases, and 10 bases lay outside the gene matches.

The gene calls are TRBV4-3 and TRBJ2-1, with D possibly being TRBD2 (6 bases). Germline CDR1 LGHNA, CDR2 YSLEER. This CDR3 is built from 17 residues. Trimming stripped 4 bases from V and 0 bases from J, with 16 bases between. CDR3 nucleotides: TGCGCCAGCAGCCCCTGGGCGGGGTCGAGCTCCTACAATGAGCAGTTCTTC. This codes for CASSPWAGSSSYNEQFF.

As for this clone: This same CDR3 is encoded by further DNA sequences in the sample. This chain joins TRBV29-1 and TRBJ2-7, with D maybe TRBD2 (5 bases). V lost 1 base and J 3 bases, leaving 10 bases between the germline ends. The CDR3 has 13 amino acids. The germline V gene encodes CDR1 SQVTM and CDR2 ANQGSEA. The CDR3 reads CSVEGGKGYEQYF. For the CDR3, the DNA is TGCAGCGTTGAAGGAGGGAAGGGCTACGAGCAGTACTTC.

The sample holds one count of this clone. The rearrangement uses TRBV4-3 and TRBJ1-1; perhaps TRBD1 as D (5 bases). This CDR3 spans 15 amino acids. V was shortened by 4 bases and J by 1 base, with 13 bases between the two germline ends. Germline V lookup: CDR1 LGHNA, CDR2 YSLEER. The CDR3 DNA is TGCGCCAGCAGCCTCGGGACCGGCGGGAACACTGAAGCTTTCTTT. This gives the protein CASSLGTGGNTEAFF.

The rearrangement links TRBV27 to TRBJ1-5; no clear D gene. V gave up 7 bases and J gave up 5 bases, with 18 bases separating them. Germline CDR1 is MNHEY and CDR2 is SMNVEV (reference sequence). The CDR3 is 15 residues long. In DNA, the CDR3 is TGTGCCAGCACCTCCGGACTCCCGGGTGATCAGCCCCAGCATTTT. It is translated as CASTSGLPGDQPQHF.

This chain joins TRBV19 and TRBJ2-7; 9 bases fit TRBD1. Germline CDR1 reads LNHDA; CDR2 reads SQIVND (reference sequence). The CDR3 length is 14 residues. Germline trimming cut 4 bases from V and 2 bases from J; bases unmatched to any gene: 3. The CDR3 is CASSTGTGTYEQYF. The CDR3 DNA reads TGTGCCAGTAGTACCGGGACAGGGACCTACGAGCAGTACTTC.

The chain couples TRBV19 to TRBJ1-5; D is possibly TRBD1 (5 bases). This CDR3 contains 16 residues. V was pared by 3 bases and J by 0 bases, with 12 bases between. Germline V gene lookup returns CDR1 LNHDA and CDR2 SQIVND (reference sequence). In DNA, the CDR3 is TGTGCCAGTAGTATTGGGACTTCTTATAGCAATCAGCCCCAGCATTTT. As protein: CASSIGTSYSNQPQHF.

There are a few counts of this clone. The gene calls are TRBV6-4 and TRBJ1-1; possibly TRBD1 for D (6 bases). V was clipped by 5 bases and J by 10 bases, with 14 bases between them. From germline, CDR1 is MRHNA and CDR2 SNTAGT. The CDR3 spans 12 residues. The CDR3 DNA follows: TGTGCCAGCAGTTACGTCCGGGGGGCAGCTTTCTTT. As protein: CASSYVRGAAFF.

The V call is TRBV25-1, the J call TRBJ1-3; 7 bases are a match to TRBD1. The CDR3 is 14 residues long. Trimming took 6 bases from V and 1 from J; bases not matched to a gene: 3. The germline CDR1 and CDR2 sequences are MGHDK and SYGVNS. CDR3 DNA: TGTGCCAGCAGCAGGGGGATGTCTGGAAACACCATATATTTT. Translated: CASSRGMSGNTIYF.

The chain carries TRBV29-1 and TRBJ2-1; 7 nucleotides line up with TRBD2. After removal of 6 bases from V and 6 bases from J, the junction contained 5 bases not matched to a gene. This CDR3 is 12 amino acids long. Germline loops: CDR1 SQVTM, CDR2 ANQGSEA. The CDR3 is CSVKTSSNEQFF. As DNA, the CDR3 is TGCAGCGTGAAGACTAGCTCCAATGAGCAGTTCTTC.